Included here is one T cell receptor (beta chain) sequence, with context. Its target is unknown. Germline V gene sequence: CDR1 SNHLY, CDR2 FYNNEI. The V end was cut by 3 bases, the J end by 3 bases, with 6 bases between. This CDR3 region has 12 residues. This sample stems from a study of pediatric ulcerative colitis. Whole-study findings and limits: All ulcerative colitis patients, but no controls, carried two rectal clonotypes.

The survey-level immunoSEQ assay was used. Samples were sequenced at Survey level, maximum 500,000 reads. Using immunoSEQ multiplex PCR, the repertoire was profiled, and TCRdb retains in-frame clones only, with some absent. The sample lists roughly 19,000 clones, roughly 74% seen once, with under 7.5% in the top ten. The rectum was sampled with one to two pinch biopsies at colonoscopy. The clonotype originates from a boy aged 10-17 years with moderate ulcerative colitis. The sequenced sample consisted of gut tissue. The chain has TRBV2 and TRBJ2-7; no reliable D call. CDR3 nucleotide sequence: TGTGCCAGCAGTGATGGGATCTACGAGCAGTACTTC. Translated, it gives CASSDGIYEQYF.